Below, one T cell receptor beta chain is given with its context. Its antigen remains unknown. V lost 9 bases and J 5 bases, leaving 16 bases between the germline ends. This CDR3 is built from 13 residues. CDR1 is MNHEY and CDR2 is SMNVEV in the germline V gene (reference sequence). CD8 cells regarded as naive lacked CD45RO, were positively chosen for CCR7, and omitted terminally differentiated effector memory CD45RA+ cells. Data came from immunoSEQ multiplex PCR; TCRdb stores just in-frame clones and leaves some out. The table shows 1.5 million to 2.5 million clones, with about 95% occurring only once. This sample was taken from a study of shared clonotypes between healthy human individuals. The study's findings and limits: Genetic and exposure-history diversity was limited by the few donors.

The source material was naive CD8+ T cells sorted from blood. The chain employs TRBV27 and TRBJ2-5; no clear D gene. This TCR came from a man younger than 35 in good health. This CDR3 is CASARGDLETQYF. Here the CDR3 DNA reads TGTGCCAGTGCTAGAGGTGACTTGGAGACCCAGTACTTC.